This TCR beta chain was recovered during a study of cytomegalovirus exposure and HLA in healthy donors. 13 Jbeta primers and 60 Vbeta primers were used for the PCR. Data came from immunoSEQ multiplex PCR; TCRdb stores just in-frame clones and leaves some out. Counted here are approximately 150,000 clones, roughly 74% occurring once; the ten biggest clones make up around 11%. This CDR3 spans 16 amino acids. The J segment lost 0 bases and the V segment lost 2 bases, leaving 4 bases of the junction unmatched. Germline values: CDR1 KGHSH, CDR2 LQKENI. Sequencing input: PBMCs. The chain employs TRBV18 and TRBJ2-3; 8 bases map to TRBD2. This TCR was recovered from a man between 18 and 29 years old in good health and CMV-seropositive. Here the CDR3 reads CASSPVASGSTDTQYF. The CDR3 DNA reads as TGTGCCAGCTCACCAGTAGCTAGCGGGAGCACAGATACGCAGTATTTT.